The next 8 T cell receptor beta chains were all read from a single sample in a study of identical twins. TCRdb recomputed calls from the 5' RACE reads with MiXCR, one row per CDR3 protein. The table lists 1,800,000 or so distinct CDR3 sequences, around a third of them singletons. Sequenced: cord blood. These receptors were obtained from a newborn girl in good health.

The chain joins TRBV27 to TRBJ2-5, with 9 bases matching TRBD1. V trimming: 6 bases; J trimming: 11 bases; junction bases outside the gene matches: 16. Germline CDR1 and CDR2: MNHEY and SMNVEV (reference sequence). CDR3 length: 15 amino acids. For the CDR3, the DNA is TGTGCCAGCAGACCTGGGACAGGGACTTACAATGAGCAGTACTTC. This gives the protein CASRPGTGTYNEQYF.

This clonotype was detected only a few times. CDR3 in amino acids: CASSQGIVQNIQYF. CDR3 bases: TGTGCCAGCAGCCAGGGAATCGTCCAAAACATTCAGTACTTC. J is TRBJ2-4 and V is TRBV3-1; D remains ambiguous. The CDR3 runs 14 residues. The V gene lost 3 bases and the J gene lost 5 bases, with 11 bases spanning the gap. Germline V gene lookup returns CDR1 LGHDT and CDR2 YNNKEL (reference sequence).

In this sample, this clonotype turned up a few times. V gene TRBV3-1 combines with J gene TRBJ2-5; D is undetermined. This CDR3 has 10 residues. V was trimmed by 2 bases and J by 7 bases, leaving 2 bases between them. Germline loops: CDR1 LGHDT, CDR2 YNNKEL (reference sequence). The CDR3 DNA is TGTGCCAGCAGCCAATCGACCCAGTACTTC. Encoded protein: CASSQSTQYF.

J is TRBJ1-2 and V is TRBV21-1; the table calls TRBD1, which could not be checked here. TRBV21-1 is a pseudogene. The CDR3 totals 16 residues. The CDR3: CASSIQGVAAYYGYTF. CDR3 nucleotides: TGTGCCAGCAGCATACAGGGGGTTGCGGCCTACTATGGCTACACCTTC.

There are a few counts of this clonotype. The J gene is TRBJ2-4, the V gene TRBV3-1, with a possible D match to TRBD2 (6 bases). This CDR3 spans 12 amino acids. Trimming removed 2 bases from V and 13 bases from J, with 12 bases in between. Germline CDR1 is LGHDT and CDR2 is YNNKEL (reference sequence). DNA of the CDR3: TGTGCCAGCAGCCAAAATGTGGGAGGACAGTACTTC. This gives the protein CASSQNVGGQYF. Together with reference TRBV3-1 and TRBJ2-4, the CDR3 gives the full variable domain: DTAVSQTPKYLVTQMGNDKSIKCEQNLGHDTMYWYKQDSKKFLKIMFSYNNKELIINETVPNRFSPKSPDKAHLNLHINSLELGDSAVYFCASSQNVGGQYFGAGTRLSVL.

The CDR3 loop is CASSLMVANYEQYF. The CDR3 nucleotides read TGCGCCAGCAGCCTGATGGTAGCCAACTACGAGCAGTACTTC. The rearrangement uses TRBV5-1 and TRBJ2-7; D remains ambiguous. CDR1 is SGHRS, CDR2 YFSETQ, per germline. Trimming left V 4 bases short and J 3 bases short, with 14 bases between. The CDR3 spans 14 residues.

V and J are TRBV20-1 and TRBJ2-4; TRBD1 is a possible D gene (6 bases). V gave up 4 bases and J gave up 2 bases, with 15 bases separating them. The CDR3 length is 15 residues. Germline V lookup: CDR1 DFQATT, CDR2 SNEGSKA (reference sequence). The CDR3 bases are TGCAGTGCTACCAAACCACAGGGCACCAAAAACATTCAGTACTTC. It translates to CSATKPQGTKNIQYF.

The chain uses TRBV28 and TRBJ2-2, with a weak D call TRBD2 (6 bases). The CDR3 runs 15 residues. Trimming removed 4 bases from V and 4 bases from J, with 13 bases in between. Germline V gene sequence: CDR1 MDHEN, CDR2 SYDVKM. The CDR3 DNA reads as TGTGCCAGCAGTTCCGGATCGGAGGGCACCGGGGAGCTGTTTTTT. Amino acid sequence: CASSSGSEGTGELFF.